The T cell receptor beta chain under discussion was sequenced for a study of OX40 agonist ivuxolimab in advanced cancers. Sequencing used immunoSEQ multiplex PCR; TCRdb keeps in-frame clones, though not all of them. The sample comprises some 83,000 clones, 90% to 95% of which are singletons, and more than 0.6% rests with the top ten. The CDR3 is 16 amino acids. The germline CDR1 and CDR2 sequences are LNHDA and SQIVND (reference sequence). V was pared by 5 bases and J by 2 bases, with 7 bases of the junction left unmatched. The chain uses TRBV19 and TRBJ2-1, with TRBD1 matching 9 bases. The source was CD4+ or CD8+ T cells sorted from blood, collected in a trial of the OX40 agonist ivuxolimab. The clonotype originates from an adult with an advanced solid tumor such as melanoma, head and neck, liver or kidney cancer. CDR3 coding DNA: TGTGCCAGTAGTGTTCGACAGGGGGGCCCCTACAATGAGCAGTTCTTC. Translated, it gives CASSVRQGGPYNEQFF. Based on the CDR3 plus reference TRBV19 and TRBJ2-1, the full variable domain is DGGITQSPKYLFRKEGQNVTLSCEQNLNHDAMYWYRQDPGQGLRLIYYSQIVNDFQKGDIAEGYSVSREKKESFPLTVTSAQKNPTAFYLCASSVRQGGPYNEQFFGPGTRLTVL.